The T cell receptor beta chain under discussion was sequenced for a study of T cells in Graves' hyperthyroidism and ophthalmopathy. This clonotype was observed at least ten times. Its antigen is still unknown. The CDR3 is 16 residues long. Deletions cut 4 bases from V and 0 bases from J, with 15 bases between. Germline V gene lookup returns CDR1 LNHDA and CDR2 SQIVND (reference sequence). Broader study findings: Also found in blood were most expanded thyroid clonotypes above 0.001.

Researchers amplified the TCR beta CDR3 regions from RNA transcripts. RT-PCR in the first round (using the HTBI primer set) targeted the TCR CDR3. TCRdb itself ran the multiplex PCR reads through MiXCR, one entry per CDR3 protein. The table has fewer than 300,000 distinct CDR3 sequences, 20% to 25% seen once. Sequences were obtained from blood. This clonotype was obtained from a man aged 40-49 years with Graves' hyperthyroidism that later progressed to Graves' ophthalmopathy. This rearrangement joins TRBV19 to TRBJ1-1; possible D gene TRBD1, 5 bases. In nucleotides, the CDR3 is TGTGCCAGTAGTACGGGACCGGGACTTTTGAACACTGAAGCTTTCTTT. Amino acid sequence: CASSTGPGLLNTEAFF.